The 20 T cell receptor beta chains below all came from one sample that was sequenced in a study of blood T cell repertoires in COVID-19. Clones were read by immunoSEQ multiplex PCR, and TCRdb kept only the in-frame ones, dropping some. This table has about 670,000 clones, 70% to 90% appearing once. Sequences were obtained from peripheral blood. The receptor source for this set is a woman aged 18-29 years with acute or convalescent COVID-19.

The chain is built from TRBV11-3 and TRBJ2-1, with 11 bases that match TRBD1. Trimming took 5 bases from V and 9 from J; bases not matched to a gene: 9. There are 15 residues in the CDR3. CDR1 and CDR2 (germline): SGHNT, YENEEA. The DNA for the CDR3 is TGTGCCAGCAGCGCCGGGACAGGGGGGAGATTTGAGCAGTTCTTC. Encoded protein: CASSAGTGGRFEQFF.

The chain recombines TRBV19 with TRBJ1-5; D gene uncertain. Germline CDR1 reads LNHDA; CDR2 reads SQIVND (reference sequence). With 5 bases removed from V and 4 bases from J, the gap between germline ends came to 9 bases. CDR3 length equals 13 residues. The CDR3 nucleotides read TGTGCCAGTAGTGCGGGTCCTAATCAGCCCCAGCATTTT. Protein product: CASSAGPNQPQHF. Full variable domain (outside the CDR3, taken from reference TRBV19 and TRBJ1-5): DGGITQSPKYLFRKEGQNVTLSCEQNLNHDAMYWYRQDPGQGLRLIYYSQIVNDFQKGDIAEGYSVSREKKESFPLTVTSAQKNPTAFYLCASSAGPNQPQHFGDGTRLSIL.

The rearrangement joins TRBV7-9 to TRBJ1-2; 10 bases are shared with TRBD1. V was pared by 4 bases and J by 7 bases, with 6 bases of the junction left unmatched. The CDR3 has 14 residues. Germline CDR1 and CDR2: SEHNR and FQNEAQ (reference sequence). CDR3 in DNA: TGTGCCAGCAGCTCCGGGACAGGGGCTTTTGGCTACACCTTC. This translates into CASSSGTGAFGYTF.

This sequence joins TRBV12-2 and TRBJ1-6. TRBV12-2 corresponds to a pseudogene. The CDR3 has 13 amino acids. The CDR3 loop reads CAAKWGGCSPLHF. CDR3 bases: TGTGCAGCCAAGTGGGGGGGGTGTTCACCCCTCCACTTT.

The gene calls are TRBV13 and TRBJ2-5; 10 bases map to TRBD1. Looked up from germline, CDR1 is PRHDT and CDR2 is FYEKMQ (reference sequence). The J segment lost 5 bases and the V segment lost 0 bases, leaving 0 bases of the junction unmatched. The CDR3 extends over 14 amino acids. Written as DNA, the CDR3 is TGTGCCAGCAGCTTAGGGGACAGGGGGGAGACCCAGTACTTC. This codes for CASSLGDRGETQYF.

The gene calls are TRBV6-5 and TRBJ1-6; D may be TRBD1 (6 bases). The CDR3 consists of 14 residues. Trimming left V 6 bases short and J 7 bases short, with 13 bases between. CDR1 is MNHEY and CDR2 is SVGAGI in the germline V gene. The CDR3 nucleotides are TGTGCCAGCAGCCCCGGGACACCAAATTCACCCCTCCACTTT. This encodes CASSPGTPNSPLHF.

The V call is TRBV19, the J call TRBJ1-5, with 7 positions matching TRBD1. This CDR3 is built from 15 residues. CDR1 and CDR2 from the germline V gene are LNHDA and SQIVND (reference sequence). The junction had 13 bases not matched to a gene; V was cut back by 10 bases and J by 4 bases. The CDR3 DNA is TGTGCCACATCAGGGGGGCAGGTTTTAAATCAGCCCCAGCATTTT. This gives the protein CATSGGQVLNQPQHF.

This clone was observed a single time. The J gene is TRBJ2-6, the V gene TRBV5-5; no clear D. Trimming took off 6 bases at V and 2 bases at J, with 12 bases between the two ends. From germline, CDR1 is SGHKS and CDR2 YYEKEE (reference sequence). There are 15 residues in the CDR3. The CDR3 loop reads CASTRPSTGANVLTF. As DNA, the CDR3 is TGTGCCAGCACCCGCCCTAGTACTGGGGCCAACGTCCTGACTTTC.

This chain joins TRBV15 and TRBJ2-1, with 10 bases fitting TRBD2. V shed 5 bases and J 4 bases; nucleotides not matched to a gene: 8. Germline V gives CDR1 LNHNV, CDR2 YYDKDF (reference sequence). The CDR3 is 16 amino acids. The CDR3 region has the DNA TGTGCCACCAGCCGCGCTAGCGGGGGAAAGTACAATGAGCAGTTCTTC. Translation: CATSRASGGKYNEQFF.

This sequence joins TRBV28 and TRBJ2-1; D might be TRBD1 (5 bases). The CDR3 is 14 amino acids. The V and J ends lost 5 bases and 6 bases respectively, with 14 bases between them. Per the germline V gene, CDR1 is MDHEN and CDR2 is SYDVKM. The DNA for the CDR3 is TGTGCCAGCAGTCCCCCTCTGGACACCAATGAGCAGTTCTTC. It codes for CASSPPLDTNEQFF.

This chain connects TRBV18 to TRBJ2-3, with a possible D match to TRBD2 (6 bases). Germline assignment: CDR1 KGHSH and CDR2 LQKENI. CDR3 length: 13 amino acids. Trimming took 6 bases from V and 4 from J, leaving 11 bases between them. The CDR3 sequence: CASSHSSADTQYF. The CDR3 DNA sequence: TGTGCCAGCTCTCATTCTAGCGCAGATACGCAGTATTTT.

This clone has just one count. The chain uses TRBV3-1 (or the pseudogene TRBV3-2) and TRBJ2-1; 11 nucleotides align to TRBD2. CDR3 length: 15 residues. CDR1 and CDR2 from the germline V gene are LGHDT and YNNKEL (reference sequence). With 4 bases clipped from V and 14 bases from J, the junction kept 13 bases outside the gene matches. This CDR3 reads CASSPRGLAEPWEFF. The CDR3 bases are TGTGCCAGCAGCCCCCGGGGACTAGCGGAACCCTGGGAGTTCTTC.

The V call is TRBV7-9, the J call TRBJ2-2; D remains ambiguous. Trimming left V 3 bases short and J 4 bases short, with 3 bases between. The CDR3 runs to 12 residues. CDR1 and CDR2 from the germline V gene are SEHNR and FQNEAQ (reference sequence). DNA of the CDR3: TGTGCCAGCAGCTTCCGCACCGGGGAGCTGTTTTTT. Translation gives CASSFRTGELFF.

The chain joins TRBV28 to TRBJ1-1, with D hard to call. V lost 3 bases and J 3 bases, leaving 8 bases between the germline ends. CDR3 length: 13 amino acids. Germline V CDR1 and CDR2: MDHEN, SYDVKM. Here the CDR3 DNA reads TGTGCCAGCAGTTTGAGGGATCACACTGAAGCTTTCTTT. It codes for CASSLRDHTEAFF.

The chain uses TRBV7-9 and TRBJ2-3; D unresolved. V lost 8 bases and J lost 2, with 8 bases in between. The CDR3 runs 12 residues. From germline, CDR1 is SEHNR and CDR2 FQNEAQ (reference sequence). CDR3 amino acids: CASRRFTDTQYF. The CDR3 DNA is TGTGCCAGCCGGCGGTTCACAGATACGCAGTATTTT.

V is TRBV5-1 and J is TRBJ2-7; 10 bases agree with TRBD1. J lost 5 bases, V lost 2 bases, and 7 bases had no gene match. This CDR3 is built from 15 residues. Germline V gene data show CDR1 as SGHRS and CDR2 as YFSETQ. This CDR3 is CASSLLPGQGNEQYF. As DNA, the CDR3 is TGCGCCAGCAGCTTACTTCCGGGACAGGGGAACGAGCAGTACTTC.

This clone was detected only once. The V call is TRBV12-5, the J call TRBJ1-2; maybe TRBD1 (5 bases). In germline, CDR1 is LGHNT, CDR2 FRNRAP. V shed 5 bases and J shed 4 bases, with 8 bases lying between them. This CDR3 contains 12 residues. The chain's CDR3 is CASGTDSYGYTF. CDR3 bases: TGTGCTAGTGGTACTGACAGCTATGGCTACACCTTC.

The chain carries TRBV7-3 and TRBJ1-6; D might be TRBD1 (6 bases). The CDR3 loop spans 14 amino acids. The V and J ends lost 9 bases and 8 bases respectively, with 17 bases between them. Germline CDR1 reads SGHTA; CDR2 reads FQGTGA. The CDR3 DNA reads TGTGCCAGGGGCCCTGGGCAGGGGTATTCACCCCTCCACTTT. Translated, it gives CARGPGQGYSPLHF.

The CDR3 bases are TGTGCCAGCAGCCAAGGATCCTGGGGGGAGCCCCAGCATTTT. It yields the protein CASSQGSWGEPQHF. The chain combines TRBV14 with TRBJ1-5; D may be TRBD1 (5 bases). Germline V gene sequence: CDR1 SGHDN, CDR2 FVKESK. The CDR3 runs to 14 residues. The V end was cut by 1 base, the J end by 8 bases, with 12 bases between. Full variable domain (rest looked up from reference TRBV14 and TRBJ1-5): EAGVTQFPSHSVIEKGQTVTLRCDPISGHDNLYWYRRVMGKEIKFLLHFVKESKQDESGMPNNRFLAERTGGTYSTLKVQPAELEDSGVYFCASSQGSWGEPQHFGDGTRLSIL.

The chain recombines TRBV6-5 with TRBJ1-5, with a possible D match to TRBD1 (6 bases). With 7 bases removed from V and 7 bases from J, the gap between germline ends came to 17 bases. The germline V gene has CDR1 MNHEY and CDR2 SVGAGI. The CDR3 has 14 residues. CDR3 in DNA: TGTGCCAGCAAAAAGGTACAGGGCGGACAGCCCCAGCATTTT. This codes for CASKKVQGGQPQHF.